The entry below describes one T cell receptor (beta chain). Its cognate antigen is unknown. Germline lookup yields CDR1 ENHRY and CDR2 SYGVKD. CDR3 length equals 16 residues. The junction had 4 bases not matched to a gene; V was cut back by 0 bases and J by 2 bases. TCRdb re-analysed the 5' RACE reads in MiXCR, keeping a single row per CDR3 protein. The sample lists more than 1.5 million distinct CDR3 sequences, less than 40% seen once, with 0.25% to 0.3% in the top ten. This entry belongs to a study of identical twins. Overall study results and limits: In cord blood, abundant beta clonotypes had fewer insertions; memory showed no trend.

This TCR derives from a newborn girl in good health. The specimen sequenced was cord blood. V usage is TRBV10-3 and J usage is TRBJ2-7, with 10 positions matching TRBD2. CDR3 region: CAISESIAGGPYEQYF. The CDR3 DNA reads TGTGCCATCAGTGAGTCCATAGCGGGAGGACCCTACGAGCAGTACTTC.